This TCR beta chain is from a study of T cells in tuberculosis. Across the whole study: Sequenced TCRs come from CD1B-GMM tetramer-binding T cells.

TCRdb's copy holds only in-frame clones and misses some; the assay was immunoSEQ multiplex PCR. The table includes about 34,000 clones, 80% to 95% detected once. At study entry, adolescents had tuberculin skin tests and IGRA screening. The CDR3 covers 13 residues. Germline values: CDR1 ENHRY, CDR2 SYGVKD. Trimming cost V 6 bases and J 4 bases; bases outside gene matches: 5. The sample comprised PBMCs. The TCR was taken from a donor aged 5-35 years with latent tuberculosis or without tuberculosis infection. The chain links TRBV10-3 to TRBJ1-2; 7 bases map to TRBD1. This CDR3 is CAISGDSFYGYTF. The CDR3 DNA reads as TGTGCCATCAGCGGGGACAGCTTCTATGGCTACACCTTC.